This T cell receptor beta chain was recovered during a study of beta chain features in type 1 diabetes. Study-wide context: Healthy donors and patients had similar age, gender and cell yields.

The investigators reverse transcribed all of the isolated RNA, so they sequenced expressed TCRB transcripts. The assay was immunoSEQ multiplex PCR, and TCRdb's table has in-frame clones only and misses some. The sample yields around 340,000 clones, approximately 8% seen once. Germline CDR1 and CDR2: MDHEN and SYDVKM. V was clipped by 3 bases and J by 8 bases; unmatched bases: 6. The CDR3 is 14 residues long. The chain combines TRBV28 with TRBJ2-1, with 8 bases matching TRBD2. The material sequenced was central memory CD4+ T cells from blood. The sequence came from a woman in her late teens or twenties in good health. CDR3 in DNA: TGTGCCAGCAGTTTCAGCGGGAGACATTATGAGCAGTTCTTC. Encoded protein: CASSFSGRHYEQFF.